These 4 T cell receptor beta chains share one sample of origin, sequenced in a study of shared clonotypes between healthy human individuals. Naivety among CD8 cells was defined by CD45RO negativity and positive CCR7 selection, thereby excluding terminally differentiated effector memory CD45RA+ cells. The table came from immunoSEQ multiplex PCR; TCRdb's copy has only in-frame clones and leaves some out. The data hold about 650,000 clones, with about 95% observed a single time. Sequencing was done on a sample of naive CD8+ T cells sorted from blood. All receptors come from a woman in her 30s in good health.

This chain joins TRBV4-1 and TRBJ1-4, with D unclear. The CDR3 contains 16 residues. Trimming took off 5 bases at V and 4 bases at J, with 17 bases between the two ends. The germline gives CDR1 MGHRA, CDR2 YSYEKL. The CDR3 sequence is CASSSHSYENNEKLFF. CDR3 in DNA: TGCGCCAGCAGCTCTCACTCGTATGAAAATAATGAAAAACTGTTTTTT.

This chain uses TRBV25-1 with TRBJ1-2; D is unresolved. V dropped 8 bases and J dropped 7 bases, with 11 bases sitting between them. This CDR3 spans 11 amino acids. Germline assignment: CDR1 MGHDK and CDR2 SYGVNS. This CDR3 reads CASGYEGGYTF. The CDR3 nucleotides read TGTGCCAGCGGTTATGAAGGTGGCTACACCTTC.

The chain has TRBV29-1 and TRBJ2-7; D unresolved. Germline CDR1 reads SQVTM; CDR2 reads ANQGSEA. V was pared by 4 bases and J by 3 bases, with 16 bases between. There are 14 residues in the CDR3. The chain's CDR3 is CSVVSAGSRYEQYF. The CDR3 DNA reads TGCAGCGTTGTGTCGGCAGGTAGCCGCTACGAGCAGTACTTC.

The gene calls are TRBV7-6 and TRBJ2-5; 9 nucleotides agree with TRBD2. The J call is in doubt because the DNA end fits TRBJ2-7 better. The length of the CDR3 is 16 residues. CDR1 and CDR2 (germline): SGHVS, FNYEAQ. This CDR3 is CASSLVSSGGSYEQYF. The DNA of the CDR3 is TGTGCCAGCAGCTTAGTGAGTAGCGGGGGATCCTACGAGCAGTACTTC.